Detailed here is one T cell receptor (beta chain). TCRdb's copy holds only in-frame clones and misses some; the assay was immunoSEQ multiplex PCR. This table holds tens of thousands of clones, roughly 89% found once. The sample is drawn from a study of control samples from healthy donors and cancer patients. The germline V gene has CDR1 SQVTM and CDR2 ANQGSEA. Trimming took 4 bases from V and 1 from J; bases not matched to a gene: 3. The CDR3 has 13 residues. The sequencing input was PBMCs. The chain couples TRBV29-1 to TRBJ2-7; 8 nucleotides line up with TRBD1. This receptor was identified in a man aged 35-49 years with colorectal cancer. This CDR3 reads CSVVRGPSYEQYF. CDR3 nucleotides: TGCAGCGTTGTCAGGGGGCCTTCCTACGAGCAGTACTTC.